Included here is one T cell receptor beta chain sequence, with context. Its antigen is as yet unknown. Clones were read by immunoSEQ multiplex PCR, and TCRdb kept only the in-frame ones, dropping some. The sample holds over 20,000 clones, about two thirds seen once. This sample is drawn from a study of intratumoral heterogeneity in liver cancer. Study-wide results and limits: Tumor-infiltrating lymphocytes were acknowledged as under-represented in the sampling.

The germline V gene has CDR1 LNHDA and CDR2 SQIVND (reference sequence). This CDR3 has 15 amino acids. The V gene lost 0 bases and the J gene lost 8 bases, with 16 bases spanning the gap. The chain employs TRBV19 and TRBJ1-1, with D unclear. The origin of this receptor is a woman aged 70-85 years with hepatocellular carcinoma. Here the sequenced sample was tumor-adjacent normal tissue, taken before any cancer treatment. CDR3 coding DNA: TGTGCCAGTAGTATAGATCTAGGCCCGGCGACCGAAGCTTTCTTT. Translating gives CASSIDLGPATEAFF.